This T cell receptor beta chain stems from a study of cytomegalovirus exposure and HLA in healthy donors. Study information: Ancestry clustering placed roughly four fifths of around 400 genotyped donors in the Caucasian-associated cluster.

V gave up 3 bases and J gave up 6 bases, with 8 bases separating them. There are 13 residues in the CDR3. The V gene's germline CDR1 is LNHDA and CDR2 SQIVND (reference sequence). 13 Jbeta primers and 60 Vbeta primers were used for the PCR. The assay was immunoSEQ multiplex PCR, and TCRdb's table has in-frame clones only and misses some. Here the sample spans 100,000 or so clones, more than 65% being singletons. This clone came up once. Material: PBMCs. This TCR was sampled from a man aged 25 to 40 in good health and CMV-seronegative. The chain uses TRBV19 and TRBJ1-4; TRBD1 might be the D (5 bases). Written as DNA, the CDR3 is TGTGCCAGTAGTATTGGAGGGGATGAAAAACTGTTTTTT. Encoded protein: CASSIGGDEKLFF.